The 14 T cell receptor beta chains listed next were all sequenced from one sample in a study of cytomegalovirus exposure and HLA in healthy donors. The study ran its PCR with 60 Vbeta and 13 Jbeta primers. Data came from immunoSEQ multiplex PCR; TCRdb stores just in-frame clones and leaves some out. The table has about 60,000 clones, about 73% seen once; the top ten hold less than 20%. The sequencing sample was made of PBMCs. These receptor sequences come from a woman aged 55 to 70 in good health and CMV-seropositive.

This chain's CDR3 is CASSLQGTGLYEQYF. The CDR3, as DNA: TGCGCCAGCAGCTTGCAGGGGACAGGACTTTACGAGCAGTACTTC. The rearrangement uses TRBV5-1 and TRBJ2-7, with TRBD1 matching 8 bases. J gave up 4 bases and V 1 base, and 7 bases lay outside the gene matches. This CDR3 is 15 amino acids long. Germline lookup yields CDR1 SGHRS and CDR2 YFSETQ.

The chain recombines TRBV5-5 with TRBJ2-3; possible D gene TRBD1, 5 bases. The V and J ends lost 0 bases and 6 bases respectively, with 11 bases between them. Germline lookup yields CDR1 SGHKS and CDR2 YYEKEE (reference sequence). This CDR3 comprises 14 residues. The CDR3 loop reads CASSLEQGGDTQYF. CDR3 coding DNA: TGTGCCAGCAGCTTGGAGCAGGGTGGGGATACGCAGTATTTT.

V usage is TRBV7-9 and J usage is TRBJ2-5; 8 positions agree with TRBD2. The length of the CDR3 is 18 residues. The V gene end was trimmed by 1 base and the J gene end by 2 bases; junction bases not matched to a gene: 12. The germline V gene encodes CDR1 SEHNR and CDR2 FQNEAQ (reference sequence). The CDR3 region is CASSLGLAGGLGQETQYF. In DNA, the CDR3 is TGTGCCAGCAGCTTAGGGCTAGCGGGCGGTCTGGGTCAAGAGACCCAGTACTTC.

The chain links TRBV4-2 to TRBJ1-1; TRBD1 is a possible D gene (6 bases). In germline, CDR1 is LGHNA, CDR2 YNFKEQ. V was shortened by 0 bases and J by 0 bases, with 14 bases between the two germline ends. The CDR3 is made up of 17 amino acids. CDR3 amino acids: CASSQDLDRTMNTEAFF. The CDR3 DNA reads TGTGCCAGCAGCCAAGATCTTGACAGGACCATGAACACTGAAGCTTTCTTT.

The table lists this clone with a few counts. The chain has TRBV5-1 and TRBJ1-2; no reliable D call. Germline-derived CDR1 and CDR2 are SGHRS and YFSETQ. V was shortened by 1 base and J by 6 bases, with 16 bases between the two germline ends. This CDR3 has 15 amino acids. The CDR3 protein is CASSLYGDASDGYTF. The CDR3 DNA reads as TGCGCCAGCAGCTTGTACGGGGATGCGAGCGATGGCTACACCTTC.

The rearrangement uses TRBV13 and TRBJ1-2; D perhaps matches TRBD1 (5 bases). Germline loops: CDR1 PRHDT, CDR2 FYEKMQ (reference sequence). V shed 3 bases and J shed 5 bases, with 10 bases lying between them. This CDR3 is 13 amino acids long. CDR3 DNA sequence: TGTGCCAGCAGCTTTAGGGGTGGGTATGGCTACACCTTC. This encodes CASSFRGGYGYTF.

This clone was counted a few times. This chain joins TRBV19 and TRBJ2-7; 14 bases are shared with TRBD2. V was pared by 4 bases and J by 2 bases, with 7 bases of the junction left unmatched. The CDR3 spans 17 residues. Germline V CDR1 and CDR2: LNHDA, SQIVND (reference sequence). DNA for the CDR3: TGTGCCAGTAGTACCCGACTAGCGGGGGGGTTCGCCTACGAGCAGTACTTC. As protein: CASSTRLAGGFAYEQYF. The full variable domain, in which reference TRBV19 and TRBJ2-7 provide the parts outside the CDR3, is DGGITQSPKYLFRKEGQNVTLSCEQNLNHDAMYWYRQDPGQGLRLIYYSQIVNDFQKGDIAEGYSVSREKKESFPLTVTSAQKNPTAFYLCASSTRLAGGFAYEQYFGPGTRLTVT.

The V gene is TRBV5-1, the J gene TRBJ2-3; tentatively, D is TRBD1 (5 bases). The germline CDR1 and CDR2 sequences are SGHRS and YFSETQ. The V end lost 4 bases, the J end lost 4 bases, and 25 bases lay between the germline ends. The CDR3 runs to 18 residues. The DNA of the CDR3 is TGCGCCAGCAGCCTAGGTCAGGGTTCCAGCCTGAGCTCAGATACGCAGTATTTT. This sequence encodes CASSLGQGSSLSSDTQYF.

J is TRBJ2-2 and V is TRBV18; tentative D call: TRBD1 (5 bases). V lost 3 bases and J 6 bases, leaving 11 bases between the germline ends. The CDR3 loop spans 14 amino acids. Germline V gene data show CDR1 as KGHSH and CDR2 as LQKENI. CDR3 sequence reads: CASSPLDRSGELFF. The CDR3 coding sequence is TGTGCCAGCTCACCTCTTGACAGATCCGGGGAGCTGTTTTTT.

There are a few counts of this clone. Here the CDR3 reads CASSVRGGGGGANVLTF. Here the CDR3 DNA reads TGTGCCAGCAGCGTACGGGGCGGGGGAGGTGGGGCCAACGTCCTGACTTTC. The chain combines TRBV9 with TRBJ2-6, with 7 bases fitting TRBD2. J gave up 3 bases and V 1 base, and 7 bases lay outside the gene matches. The germline CDR1 and CDR2 sequences are SGDLS and YYNGEE. CDR3 length equals 17 residues.

The chain recombines TRBV7-3 with TRBJ2-2, with TRBD2 matching 7 bases. V lost 5 bases and J lost 0; bases outside the gene matches: 15. Germline assignment: CDR1 SGHTA and CDR2 FQGTGA. CDR3 size: 19 residues. The CDR3, as DNA: TGTGCCAGCAGCCCCCAAGCGGGGAAATCACCTTCGAACACCGGGGAGCTGTTTTTT. It encodes CASSPQAGKSPSNTGELFF.

V usage is TRBV28 and J usage is TRBJ1-4; TRBD1 is a possible D gene (5 bases). Germline lookup yields CDR1 MDHEN and CDR2 SYDVKM. The CDR3 is 14 residues long. The V end was cut by 6 bases, the J end by 8 bases, with 16 bases between. In DNA, the CDR3 is TGTGCCAGCAGCCTCCCGGGGGTTTGGGAAAAACTGTTTTTT. Protein: CASSLPGVWEKLFF.

This chain uses TRBV7-8 with TRBJ2-1; D remains ambiguous. Trimming stripped 3 bases from V and 4 bases from J, with 13 bases between. Germline lookup yields CDR1 SGHVS and CDR2 FQNEAQ. The CDR3 sequence is 15 residues long. The CDR3 coding sequence is TGTGCCAGCAGCTTTCGTAGATGGTTTTACAATGAGCAGTTCTTC. This sequence encodes CASSFRRWFYNEQFF.

Only a few counts were recorded for this clone. The chain uses TRBV6-5 and TRBJ1-1, with D perhaps matching TRBD1 (5 bases). This CDR3 region has 13 residues. In germline, CDR1 is MNHEY, CDR2 SVGAGI. V was trimmed by 2 bases and J by 7 bases, leaving 11 bases between them. The CDR3 region has the DNA TGTGCCAGCAGTTACCGACAGAATTTTGAAGCTTTCTTT. This encodes CASSYRQNFEAFF.